The 31 T cell receptor beta chains below all came from one sample that was sequenced in a study of cytomegalovirus exposure and HLA in healthy donors. Sequenced by immunoSEQ multiplex PCR; TCRdb stores in-frame clones only, minus some. The sample lists about 98,000 clones, roughly 87% occurring once. The sample comprised PBMCs. Receptor source: a man aged 18 to 30 in good health and CMV-seropositive.

This chain's CDR3 is CATSLPLDQPQHF. The CDR3 coding sequence is TGTGCCACCAGCCTCCCCTTAGATCAGCCCCAGCATTTT. The chain carries TRBV15 and TRBJ1-5, with D unresolved. Trimming shortened V by 5 bases and J by 5 bases, and 10 bases separated the two germline ends. CDR3 size: 13 residues. CDR1 and CDR2 (germline): LNHNV, YYDKDF (reference sequence).

The rearrangement links TRBV9 to TRBJ1-4; the match to TRBD1 covers 9 bases. V shed 2 bases and J 8 bases; nucleotides not matched to a gene: 10. Germline-derived CDR1 and CDR2 are SGDLS and YYNGEE. The CDR3 runs 16 residues. The CDR3 DNA sequence: TGTGCCAGCAGCGTGGGGACAGGGCGGTCCGCGGAAAAACTGTTTTTT. Amino acids: CASSVGTGRSAEKLFF.

The chain links TRBV7-9 to TRBJ2-7; D may be TRBD1 (6 bases). The CDR3 totals 16 residues. Trimming pared 2 bases from V and 2 bases from J, leaving 16 bases between. Germline V gene sequence: CDR1 SEHNR, CDR2 FQNEAQ (reference sequence). CDR3 sequence: CASSLWPSGAPYEQYF. The CDR3 DNA follows: TGTGCCAGCAGCTTATGGCCCTCAGGGGCCCCCTACGAGCAGTACTTC.

The chain employs TRBV27 and TRBJ2-5, with 7 bases aligning to TRBD1. J gave up 2 bases and V 3 bases, and 9 bases lay outside the gene matches. This CDR3 has 16 amino acids. CDR1 MNHEY and CDR2 SMNVEV come from the germline V gene (reference sequence). In DNA form, the CDR3 reads TGTGCCAGCAGTTTTACGGGCAGGGGGTGGCAAGAGACCCAGTACTTC. It specifies CASSFTGRGWQETQYF.

The table lists this clone with a few counts. This chain joins TRBV5-1 and TRBJ1-1; 10 bases agree with TRBD1. CDR1 and CDR2 (germline): SGHRS, YFSETQ. The V gene end was trimmed by 6 bases and the J gene end by 3 bases; junction bases not matched to a gene: 8. The CDR3 contains 15 residues. CDR3 nucleotide sequence: TGCGCCAGCACCCTTTCCGGACAGGGGGACACTGAAGCTTTCTTT. It is translated as CASTLSGQGDTEAFF.

This sequence joins TRBV7-2 and TRBJ2-2; D remains unclear. The germline gives CDR1 SGHTA, CDR2 FQGNSA. The CDR3 is 12 amino acids. Trimming left V 11 bases short and J 0 bases short, with 7 bases between. CDR3 nucleotide sequence: TGTGCCGCGGCCCCGAACACCGGGGAGCTGTTTTTT. Translation gives CAAAPNTGELFF.

The chain is built from TRBV5-1 and TRBJ2-7; 7 nucleotides match TRBD1. Germline CDR1 and CDR2: SGHRS and YFSETQ. The V and J ends lost 4 bases and 0 bases, in that order; junction bases with no gene match: 7. The CDR3 covers 15 residues. CDR3 coding DNA: TGCGCCAGCAGCCGAACCGGGACAGACTCCTACGAGCAGTACTTC. Its protein product is CASSRTGTDSYEQYF. Filled out from reference TRBV5-1 and TRBJ2-7, the complete variable domain reads KAGVTQTPRYLIKTRGQQVTLSCSPISGHRSVSWYQQTPGQGLQFLFEYFSETQRNKGNFPGRFSGRQFSNSRSEMNVSTLELGDSALYLCASSRTGTDSYEQYFGPGTRLTVT.

The rearrangement joins TRBV7-9 to TRBJ2-1; 8 positions agree with TRBD2. With 5 bases clipped from V and 4 bases from J, the junction kept 19 bases outside the gene matches. The CDR3 covers 19 residues. Germline loops: CDR1 SEHNR, CDR2 FQNEAQ (reference sequence). CDR3 in DNA: TGTGCCAGCAGCCCGTCTGATCGGGGGGGCTTCTATTTATACAATGAGCAGTTCTTC. Its protein is CASSPSDRGGFYLYNEQFF.

The chain is built from TRBV5-1 and TRBJ1-1; maybe TRBD1 (5 bases). With 3 bases removed from V and 4 bases from J, the gap between germline ends came to 10 bases. The CDR3 covers 13 residues. The germline gives CDR1 SGHRS, CDR2 YFSETQ. The CDR3 protein is CASSSAGGTEAFF. CDR3 sequence (DNA): TGCGCCAGCAGCTCCGCGGGGGGCACTGAAGCTTTCTTT. Using reference TRBV5-1 and TRBJ1-1 for the parts outside the CDR3, the full variable domain is KAGVTQTPRYLIKTRGQQVTLSCSPISGHRSVSWYQQTPGQGLQFLFEYFSETQRNKGNFPGRFSGRQFSNSRSEMNVSTLELGDSALYLCASSSAGGTEAFFGQGTRLTVV.

This chain connects TRBV19 to TRBJ2-3; 11 bases fit TRBD1. The CDR3 spans 16 residues. Germline-derived CDR1 and CDR2 are LNHDA and SQIVND (reference sequence). The J segment lost 7 bases and the V segment lost 7 bases, leaving 13 bases of the junction unmatched. CDR3 sequence (DNA): TGTGCCAGTACCGCAAGATGGACAGGGGGCGAACATACGCAGTATTTT. Translating it yields CASTARWTGGEHTQYF.

This chain connects TRBV6-6 to TRBJ2-5, with 8 bases aligning to TRBD1. The CDR3 spans 14 residues. Per germline, CDR1 MNHNY and CDR2 SVGAGI (reference sequence). Trimming took 4 bases from V and 4 from J; bases not matched to a gene: 5. In DNA form, the CDR3 reads TGTGCCAGCAGTTTAGACAGGGGAGGAGAGACCCAGTACTTC. Its protein is CASSLDRGGETQYF.

The rearrangement links TRBV28 to TRBJ2-5, with TRBD1 identical over 8 bases. Trimming removed 3 bases from V and 1 base from J; junction bases left unmatched: 1. CDR3 length: 14 residues. The V gene's germline CDR1 is MDHEN and CDR2 SYDVKM. Here the CDR3 reads CASSLTGAQETQYF. The DNA of the CDR3 is TGTGCCAGCAGTTTGACAGGGGCCCAAGAGACCCAGTACTTC. Using reference TRBV28 and TRBJ2-5 for the parts outside the CDR3, the full variable domain is DVKVTQSSRYLVKRTGEKVFLECVQDMDHENMFWYRQDPGLGLRLIYFSYDVKMKEKGDIPEGYSVSREKKERFSLILESASTNQTSMYLCASSLTGAQETQYFGPGTRLLVL.

The rearrangement joins TRBV4-1 to TRBJ2-2; TRBD2 might be the D (6 bases). Germline V gives CDR1 MGHRA, CDR2 YSYEKL. The ends were cut back, 4 bases at V and 5 bases at J, with 11 bases in the middle. The CDR3 spans 14 residues. CDR3 coding DNA: TGCGCCAGCAGCCCCGGGACTTTTACCGGGGAGCTGTTTTTT. Amino acids: CASSPGTFTGELFF.

The V and J genes are TRBV6-6 and TRBJ1-5; D remains ambiguous. CDR1 is MNHNY, CDR2 SVGAGI, per germline (reference sequence). The length of the CDR3 is 13 residues. The V end was cut by 3 bases, the J end by 9 bases, with 12 bases between. The chain's CDR3 is CASSYLEQWPQHF. CDR3 coding DNA: TGTGCCAGCAGTTATCTGGAGCAATGGCCCCAGCATTTT.

The J gene is TRBJ2-7, the V gene TRBV27, with no clear D. Germline V gene data show CDR1 as MNHEY and CDR2 as SMNVEV (reference sequence). Trimming removed 9 bases from V and 6 bases from J, with 21 bases in between. The CDR3 is 14 residues long. The CDR3 protein is CASARHLPESEQYF. The CDR3 DNA reads TGTGCCAGTGCCAGACACCTCCCCGAAAGCGAGCAGTACTTC.

This chain links TRBV6-5 with TRBJ2-1; D perhaps matches TRBD1 (5 bases). This CDR3 has 16 residues. The V gene lost 3 bases and the J gene lost 4 bases, with 16 bases spanning the gap. The germline V gene encodes CDR1 MNHEY and CDR2 SVGAGI. CDR3 region: CASSYRTTARYNEQFF. As DNA, the CDR3 is TGTGCCAGCAGTTATAGGACAACAGCGAGGTACAATGAGCAGTTCTTC.

The chain links TRBV6-6 to TRBJ2-2, with a weak D call TRBD1 (6 bases). Trimming removed 9 bases from V and 4 bases from J, with 18 bases in between. CDR1 and CDR2 from the germline V gene are MNHNY and SVGAGI (reference sequence). The CDR3 covers 15 residues. Here the CDR3 DNA reads TGTGCCAGTATCCGTGGGGGCGCGGGCACCGGGGAGCTGTTTTTT. Protein product: CASIRGGAGTGELFF.

The V and J genes are TRBV5-6 and TRBJ2-1; 10 bases map to TRBD2. CDR1 SGHDT and CDR2 YYEEEE come from the germline V gene. This CDR3 region has 15 residues. The trim removed 2 bases at V and 7 bases at J, leaving 6 bases unmatched. CDR3 amino acids: CASSFQTSGENEQFF. The CDR3 bases are TGTGCCAGCAGCTTCCAAACTAGCGGGGAGAATGAGCAGTTCTTC.

CDR3 sequence (DNA): TGTGCCACCAGCCGGGGGGGCAGGAGTAATTCCTACGAGCAGTACTTC. As protein: CATSRGGRSNSYEQYF. This chain connects TRBV15 to TRBJ2-7, with TRBD2 identical over 8 bases. There are 16 residues in the CDR3. Germline V gene data show CDR1 as LNHNV and CDR2 as YYDKDF (reference sequence). Unmatched junction bases numbered 10, after V lost 5 bases and J lost 1 base. Based on the CDR3 plus reference TRBV15 and TRBJ2-7, the full variable domain is DAMVIQNPRYQVTQFGKPVTLSCSQTLNHNVMYWYQQKSSQAPKLLFHYYDKDFNNEADTPDNFQSRRPNTSFCFLDIRSPGLGDTAMYLCATSRGGRSNSYEQYFGPGTRLTVT.

This sequence joins TRBV18 and TRBJ2-1; 8 bases agree with TRBD2. Per the germline V gene, CDR1 is KGHSH and CDR2 is LQKENI. The length of the CDR3 is 17 residues. Unmatched junction bases numbered 5, after V lost 0 bases and J lost 1 base. Written as DNA, the CDR3 is TGTGCCAGCTCACCACCGGGACTAGTGCTATCCTACAATGAGCAGTTCTTC. Translating it yields CASSPPGLVLSYNEQFF.

The chain recombines TRBV11-2 with TRBJ2-7, with D possibly TRBD1 on 5 matching bases. Germline CDR1 reads SGHAT; CDR2 reads FQNNGV. V lost 5 bases and J lost 2, with 10 bases in between. This CDR3 comprises 13 residues. The CDR3 DNA reads as TGTGCCAGCAGCGTGACAGTAGCCTACGAGCAGTACTTC. Translating it yields CASSVTVAYEQYF.

The chain couples TRBV27 to TRBJ2-1; TRBD1 agrees at 9 bases. Germline V gives CDR1 MNHEY, CDR2 SMNVEV (reference sequence). CDR3 size: 16 residues. The V and J ends lost 8 bases and 0 bases, in that order; junction bases with no gene match: 8. CDR3 in amino acids: CASSPTTGGSYNEQFF. DNA for the CDR3: TGTGCCAGCTCTCCAACGACAGGGGGCTCCTACAATGAGCAGTTCTTC.

The chain has TRBV4-3 and TRBJ2-1; D is undetermined. The CDR3 runs 14 residues. V was shortened by 4 bases and J by 0 bases, with 7 bases between the two germline ends. Germline lookup yields CDR1 LGHNA and CDR2 YSLEER. DNA of the CDR3: TGCGCCAGCAGCCCCTACAGCTCCTACAATGAGCAGTTCTTC. This codes for CASSPYSSYNEQFF.

This chain joins TRBV19 and TRBJ1-2, with D possibly TRBD1 on 6 matching bases. V lost 5 bases to trimming and J lost 4 bases, with 14 bases between them. The CDR3 covers 14 residues. Germline V gene sequence: CDR1 LNHDA, CDR2 SQIVND (reference sequence). CDR3 nucleotides: TGTGCCAGTAGTCCTCAACAGGGATCCTATGGCTACACCTTC. Translated: CASSPQQGSYGYTF. Drawing the rest from reference TRBV19 and TRBJ1-2, the complete variable domain is DGGITQSPKYLFRKEGQNVTLSCEQNLNHDAMYWYRQDPGQGLRLIYYSQIVNDFQKGDIAEGYSVSREKKESFPLTVTSAQKNPTAFYLCASSPQQGSYGYTFGSGTRLTVV.

The rearrangement uses TRBV11-2 and TRBJ2-7, with a possible D match to TRBD1 (6 bases). The CDR3 spans 16 residues. Germline values: CDR1 SGHAT, CDR2 FQNNGV. Trimming pared 2 bases from V and 7 bases from J, leaving 21 bases between. CDR3 DNA: TGTGCCAGCAGCTTATCGACAGGCATGATCCCTGGGGAGCAGTACTTC. Translated: CASSLSTGMIPGEQYF. The whole variable domain, remainder taken from reference TRBV11-2 and TRBJ2-7, is EAGVAQSPRYKIIEKRQSVAFWCNPISGHATLYWYQQILGQGPKLLIQFQNNGVVDDSQLPKDRFSAERLKGVDSTLKIQPAKLEDSAVYLCASSLSTGMIPGEQYFGPGTRLTVT.

V usage is TRBV6-5 and J usage is TRBJ2-5; D is possibly TRBD1 (5 bases). V lost 0 bases and J lost 1, with 12 bases in between. CDR3 length: 16 amino acids. Germline values: CDR1 MNHEY, CDR2 SVGAGI. The CDR3 DNA reads as TGTGCCAGCAGTTACTCGAGTACTGGGGCCCAAGAGACCCAGTACTTC. As protein: CASSYSSTGAQETQYF.

The J gene is TRBJ2-7, the V gene TRBV6-1; D gene unclear. CDR1 and CDR2 (germline): MNHNS, SASEGT. The CDR3 runs to 12 residues. V lost 7 bases and J 2 bases, leaving 9 bases between the germline ends. CDR3 nucleotide sequence: TGTGCCAGCACCCGAGGTCCCTACGAGCAGTACTTC. Its translation: CASTRGPYEQYF.

V gene TRBV6-6 combines with J gene TRBJ2-7; 7 bases align to TRBD2. The CDR3 extends over 15 amino acids. CDR1 MNHNY and CDR2 SVGAGI come from the germline V gene (reference sequence). Unmatched junction bases numbered 5, after V lost 2 bases and J lost 1 base. The CDR3 nucleotides read TGTGCCAGCAGTTACGGAGCGGGGATTTCCTACGAGCAGTACTTC. Encoded protein: CASSYGAGISYEQYF.

The chain uses TRBV4-2 and TRBJ1-2; TRBD1 might be the D (6 bases). CDR1 is LGHNA, CDR2 YNFKEQ, per germline. The V end was cut by 0 bases, the J end by 5 bases, with 13 bases between. The CDR3 totals 15 residues. CDR3: CASSQDGSRGYGYTF. DNA of the CDR3: TGTGCCAGCAGCCAAGATGGATCCAGGGGTTATGGCTACACCTTC.

The chain combines TRBV28 with TRBJ1-2; D not certain. The V and J ends lost 1 base and 7 bases respectively, with 10 bases between them. Germline V gene lookup returns CDR1 MDHEN and CDR2 SYDVKM. The CDR3 loop spans 13 amino acids. The CDR3 here is CASSLLRGPGYTF. The CDR3 bases are TGTGCCAGCAGTTTATTACGGGGTCCTGGCTACACCTTC.

The chain combines TRBV11-2 with TRBJ2-1, with D tentatively TRBD2 (5 bases). Per the germline V gene, CDR1 is SGHAT and CDR2 is FQNNGV. Trimming took off 4 bases at V and 7 bases at J, with 11 bases between the two ends. There are 13 residues in the CDR3. The CDR3: CASSSDWGNEQFF. The CDR3 DNA reads TGTGCCAGCAGCTCGGACTGGGGAAATGAGCAGTTCTTC.